The T cell receptor beta chain under discussion was sequenced for a study of neurological immune-mediated disorders. Broader study findings: HTLV-1-associated myelopathy displayed the greatest TCR clonal expansion, and multiple sclerosis exhibited the smallest, lower than that of healthy controls. TCR-beta repertoires seemed private in all groups, with no expanded CDR3 amino acid sequences shared.

The CDR3 totals 14 residues. The V gene lost 2 bases and the J gene lost 6 bases, with 11 bases spanning the gap. The germline CDR1 and CDR2 sequences are LGHNT and FRNRAP. The team produced cDNA through 5'RACE using 10-nucleotide random UMIs. A single run covered 15-18 subjects with over 170 million TCR-beta sequences. TCRdb reprocessed the 5' RACE reads with MiXCR, giving one entry per CDR3 protein. This table holds tens of thousands of distinct CDR3 sequences, 10% found once. At least ten counts were recorded for this clonotype. Its specificity is unknown. The TCR originated in a man in his forties in good health. The sequenced material came from PBMCs. The J gene is TRBJ1-5, the V gene TRBV12-5, with D perhaps TRBD1 (5 bases). The CDR3 spells CASGLRGPGQPQHF. CDR3 coding DNA: TGTGCTAGTGGTTTGAGGGGCCCAGGTCAGCCCCAGCATTTT.